These T cell receptor beta chains were read from a single sample in a study of breast tumors, draining lymph nodes, adjacent tissues. TCRdb used MiXCR to reprocess the multiplex PCR reads, holding one entry per CDR3 protein. The sample includes about 130,000 distinct CDR3 sequences, roughly 21% of them seen just once. Sequencing used axillary lymph node tissue. The receptor source for this set is a female donor with breast cancer. Some clones in this sample may be carry-over from other donors' samples. Both conserved end residues are trimmed from each CDR3. The order of the fields is V gene, clone size, CDR3 protein. A row's size may be missing; if present it is once, few, many or a size class.

V gene: TRBV11-1; clone size: many; CDR3 protein: ASSSGGARETQY
V gene: TRBV5-1; clone size: .; CDR3 protein: ASSSLPGLAGTDTGELF
V gene: TRBV12-5; clone size: many; CDR3 protein: ASGSDSRSYNEQF
V gene: TRBV5-1; clone size: many; CDR3 protein: ASRPTSGGAINEQF
V gene: TRBV11-2; clone size: many; CDR3 protein: ASSPRAGAGNEQF
V gene: TRBV5-1; clone size: many; CDR3 protein: ASSYRTAQETQY
V gene: TRBV20-1; clone size: many; CDR3 protein: SALDRGPYEQY
V gene: TRBV18; clone size: few; CDR3 protein: ASSPARRAGNQPQH
V gene: TRBV29-1; clone size: many; CDR3 protein: SVALAGQGTQY
V gene: TRBV5-1; clone size: few; CDR3 protein: ASSLTGQGPNQPQH
V gene: TRBV29-1; clone size: many; CDR3 protein: SVTRQGGETQY
V gene: TRBV24-1; clone size: many; CDR3 protein: ATSDPNGNEQF
V gene: TRBV18; clone size: many; CDR3 protein: ASSPQRRGGGQETQY
V gene: TRBV6-5; clone size: many; CDR3 protein: ASTSSRTGSYEQY
V gene: TRBV29-1; clone size: many; CDR3 protein: SGGTSGISYNEQF
V gene: TRBV14; clone size: many; CDR3 protein: ASRTEYGNEQF
V gene: TRBV30; clone size: many; CDR3 protein: AWSLGPYEQY
V gene: TRBV2; clone size: many; CDR3 protein: ASRAGGGTYNEQF
V gene: TRBV20-1; clone size: many; CDR3 protein: SARARQGTNSPLH
V gene: TRBV24-1; clone size: many; CDR3 protein: ATSDPRGQQGETQY
V gene: TRBV10-1; clone size: many; CDR3 protein: ATPAGGYNEQF
V gene: TRBV7-9; clone size: few; CDR3 protein: ASSPYSGRMREQY